One sample yielded the 29 T cell receptor beta chains listed below, sequenced in a study of blood T cell repertoires in COVID-19 (dated by TCRdb to between 2020 and 2021). Preparation of the library involved the immunoSEQ multiplex PCR assay. TCRdb stores this immuneACCESS table with in-frame sequences only. Part of the clones is absent; in the studies checked, under half of the shortfall reflects unresolved V genes, and no reason is known for the rest. Across this sample there are approximately 200,000 clones, with approximately 75% seen only once. Of the sample, nearly 9.5% is held by the ten largest clones. Sequenced: PBMCs or T cells enriched from blood (not recorded which). These receptors all stem from a man between 35 and 55 years old who had recovered from COVID-19.

The V gene is TRBV12-2, the J gene TRBJ1-6; TRBD1 reflects the table's D call only, with no check against the DNA. TRBV12-2 is a pseudogene locus. The CDR3 runs to 19 residues. CDR3 in amino acids: CASRCSTGGRVGHNSPLHF. CDR3 coding DNA: TGTGCAAGTCGCTGTTCGACAGGGGGCAGAGTCGGCCATAATTCACCCCTCCACTTT.

The chain links TRBV7-9 to TRBJ2-1; 11 nucleotides agree with TRBD1. Germline lookup yields CDR1 SEHNR and CDR2 FQNEAQ (reference sequence). This CDR3 is 16 amino acids long. The CDR3 sequence: CASGTGGPSSYNEQFF. The CDR3 DNA follows: TGTGCATCCGGGACAGGGGGTCCGAGCTCCTACAATGAGCAGTTCTTC.

The V and J genes are TRBV6-2 or TRBV6-3 and TRBJ2-1, with a possible D match to TRBD2 (5 bases). CDR3 length equals 17 residues. From germline, CDR1 is MNHEY and CDR2 SVGEGT. With 6 bases removed from V and 7 bases from J, the gap between germline ends came to 25 bases. DNA for the CDR3: TGTGCCAGCAGCCCCTGGAAGGCACTAGGATCATGGAATGAGCAGTTCTTC. Protein product: CASSPWKALGSWNEQFF.

This chain links TRBV7-2 with TRBJ2-3, with 9 positions matching TRBD1. V trimming: 4 bases; J trimming: 4 bases; junction bases outside the gene matches: 9. CDR3 length equals 16 residues. Germline V lookup: CDR1 SGHTA, CDR2 FQGNSA. CDR3 bases: TGTGCCAGCAGCTCCCGGGACAGGGTAGGCGCAGATACGCAGTATTTT. Translation: CASSSRDRVGADTQYF.

This chain uses TRBV2 with TRBJ1-2; D not resolved. CDR1 is SNHLY and CDR2 is FYNNEI in the germline V gene. The CDR3 runs 12 residues. V lost 2 bases to trimming and J lost 5 bases, with 6 bases between them. CDR3 in amino acids: CASSEIIYGYTF. The CDR3 bases are TGTGCCAGCAGTGAAATAATTTATGGCTACACCTTC.

The V call is TRBV15, the J call TRBJ2-5, with 10 bases matching TRBD2. CDR1 is LNHNV and CDR2 is YYDKDF in the germline V gene (reference sequence). The length of the CDR3 is 17 residues. The V segment lost 3 bases and the J segment 4 bases; nucleotides outside the gene matches: 11. CDR3 protein: CATSRRLAGDRRETQYF. CDR3 coding DNA: TGTGCCACCAGCAGGAGACTAGCGGGCGATAGGAGAGAGACCCAGTACTTC.

This chain links TRBV5-6 with TRBJ1-5; 7 nucleotides match TRBD1. The CDR3 has 15 residues. J lost 7 bases, V lost 0 bases, and 7 bases had no gene match. CDR1 and CDR2 (germline): SGHDT, YYEEEE. The DNA of the CDR3 is TGTGCCAGCAGCTTGGGGGACAGAGGAGGACAGCCCCAGCATTTT. Protein product: CASSLGDRGGQPQHF.

The genes are TRBV6-8 and TRBJ1-5; no clear D gene. V gave up 2 bases and J gave up 9 bases, with 8 bases separating them. Germline CDR1 is MNHGY and CDR2 is SAAAGT. The CDR3 sequence is 12 residues long. The CDR3 loop reads CASSYGTRPQHF. CDR3 nucleotides: TGTGCCAGCAGTTACGGCACACGGCCCCAGCATTTT.

The genes are TRBV6-6 and TRBJ2-3; no reliable D call. V shed 6 bases and J shed 6 bases, with 7 bases lying between them. The CDR3 consists of 11 residues. Germline loops: CDR1 MNHNY, CDR2 SVGAGI (reference sequence). The CDR3 is CASSSTDTQYF. The CDR3 region has the DNA TGTGCCAGCAGCTCTACGGATACGCAGTATTTT.

The genes are TRBV7-9 and TRBJ2-2; 7 positions agree with TRBD1. This CDR3 region has 14 residues. Germline CDR1 reads SEHNR; CDR2 reads FQNEAQ (reference sequence). Trimming cost V 5 bases and J 5 bases; bases outside gene matches: 5. The CDR3 spells CASSDRVSTGELFF. CDR3 in DNA: TGTGCCAGCAGCGACAGGGTTTCGACCGGGGAGCTGTTTTTT.

The J gene is TRBJ1-2, the V gene TRBV9; TRBD1 matches 8 bases. Germline-derived CDR1 and CDR2 are SGDLS and YYNGEE. CDR3 length: 16 amino acids. The V and J ends lost 0 bases and 4 bases, in that order; junction bases with no gene match: 8. Here the CDR3 DNA reads TGTGCCAGCAGCGTAGAAGGCCAGGGGGCCGGCTATGGCTACACCTTC. It yields the protein CASSVEGQGAGYGYTF. The full variable domain, in which reference TRBV9 and TRBJ1-2 provide the parts outside the CDR3, is DSGVTQTPKHLITATGQRVTLRCSPRSGDLSVYWYQQSLDQGLQFLIQYYNGEERAKGNILERFSAQQFPDLHSELNLSSLELGDSALYFCASSVEGQGAGYGYTFGSGTRLTVV.

The chain joins TRBV19 to TRBJ1-1, with 8 positions matching TRBD1. From germline, CDR1 is LNHDA and CDR2 SQIVND (reference sequence). The V segment lost 0 bases and the J segment 0 bases; nucleotides outside the gene matches: 15. This CDR3 spans 20 amino acids. The CDR3 region is CASSIDPIRNTQGVNTEAFF. DNA for the CDR3: TGTGCCAGTAGTATAGATCCGATCCGGAATACACAGGGGGTGAACACTGAAGCTTTCTTT.

This chain connects TRBV19 to TRBJ1-3, with 9 nucleotides matching TRBD1. J gave up 4 bases and V 5 bases, and 9 bases lay outside the gene matches. Germline assignment: CDR1 LNHDA and CDR2 SQIVND (reference sequence). The CDR3 runs 16 residues. CDR3 sequence (DNA): TGTGCCAGTAGTCGCTATGGGACAGGGTTCGGAAACACCATATATTTT. Its protein is CASSRYGTGFGNTIYF.

The genes are TRBV5-6 and TRBJ1-5, with 8 bases identical to TRBD1. CDR3 length: 15 residues. CDR1 and CDR2 from the germline V gene are SGHDT and YYEEEE. V lost 4 bases to trimming and J lost 5 bases; unmatched junction nucleotides: 8. CDR3 sequence reads: CASSRTGYQDQPQHF. CDR3 coding DNA: TGTGCCAGCAGCCGGACAGGGTATCAGGATCAGCCCCAGCATTTT.

The gene calls are TRBV5-1 and TRBJ1-4; 10 bases line up with TRBD1. The V gene end was trimmed by 4 bases and the J gene end by 7 bases; junction bases not matched to a gene: 10. CDR1 is SGHRS and CDR2 is YFSETQ in the germline V gene. The CDR3 contains 16 residues. As DNA, the CDR3 is TGCGCCAGCAGCCGGGACAGGGGAAGGGCGGGTGAAAAACTGTTTTTT. This sequence encodes CASSRDRGRAGEKLFF.

The chain combines TRBV20-1 with TRBJ2-7, with D maybe TRBD2 (6 bases). With 4 bases removed from V and 9 bases from J, the gap between germline ends came to 13 bases. Germline lookup yields CDR1 DFQATT and CDR2 SNEGSKA (reference sequence). This CDR3 spans 11 amino acids. CDR3 loop: CSAKTGDRQYF. CDR3 nucleotide sequence: TGCAGTGCTAAAACGGGGGATCGGCAGTACTTC.

This clone has just a few counts. The chain recombines TRBV7-6 with TRBJ2-1; maybe TRBD2 (6 bases). Germline CDR1 SGHVS, CDR2 FNYEAQ. This CDR3 has 13 residues. Trimming shortened V by 5 bases and J by 8 bases, and 13 bases separated the two germline ends. CDR3 in DNA: TGTGCCAGCAGCCCCCCGGGAGTCTATGAGCAGTTCTTC. Translation: CASSPPGVYEQFF.

The rearrangement uses TRBV25-1 and TRBJ1-2; 7 bases fit TRBD1. Trimming removed 3 bases from V and 0 bases from J; junction bases left unmatched: 4. Germline V gene sequence: CDR1 MGHDK, CDR2 SYGVNS. The CDR3 totals 15 residues. Here the CDR3 DNA reads TGTGCCAGCAGTGACCCAGGGACAGCTAACTATGGCTACACCTTC. It yields the protein CASSDPGTANYGYTF.

V is TRBV7-8 and J is TRBJ2-2; D is unresolved. The CDR3 spans 15 residues. With 5 bases removed from V and 0 bases from J, the gap between germline ends came to 10 bases. Germline V gives CDR1 SGHVS, CDR2 FQNEAQ. DNA for the CDR3: TGTGCCAGCAGCCCCACGGTTTCGAACACCGGGGAGCTGTTTTTT. It yields the protein CASSPTVSNTGELFF.

The chain links TRBV9 to TRBJ2-1, with 9 nucleotides matching TRBD2. V shed 4 bases and J 0 bases; nucleotides not matched to a gene: 2. The germline CDR1 and CDR2 sequences are SGDLS and YYNGEE. The CDR3 is 15 residues long. The CDR3, as DNA: TGTGCCAGCAGCATTAGCGGGAGCTCCTACAATGAGCAGTTCTTC. Translation: CASSISGSSYNEQFF.

The chain employs TRBV6-5 and TRBJ2-1; 13 nucleotides agree with TRBD2. The CDR3 extends over 15 amino acids. The V gene end was trimmed by 6 bases and the J gene end by 7 bases; junction bases not matched to a gene: 6. Germline lookup yields CDR1 MNHEY and CDR2 SVGAGI. The DNA for the CDR3 is TGTGCCAGCAGCCGGACTAGCGGGGGAGGGAATGAGCAGTTCTTC. It encodes CASSRTSGGGNEQFF.

The J gene is TRBJ1-1, the V gene TRBV30; weak D call: TRBD1 (5 bases). Germline V gives CDR1 GTSNPN, CDR2 SVGIG (reference sequence). CDR3 length equals 13 residues. V was trimmed by 5 bases and J by 1 base, leaving 11 bases between them. The CDR3 DNA is TGTGCCTGGGAGATGGGGCCGAACACTGAAGCTTTCTTT. This gives the protein CAWEMGPNTEAFF.

This clone was found many times. The CDR3 DNA is TGTGCTAGTGGTTTGGGGATCACGGGTGTTCTCAATGAGCAGTTCTTC. Amino acid sequence: CASGLGITGVLNEQFF. J is TRBJ2-1 and V is TRBV12-5; no reliable D call. Germline V gene lookup returns CDR1 LGHNT and CDR2 FRNRAP. The CDR3 spans 16 residues. V lost 1 base and J 6 bases, leaving 16 bases between the germline ends.

The chain employs TRBV5-1 and TRBJ1-1; the D is unclear. This CDR3 contains 12 residues. Trimming took 5 bases from V and 5 from J, leaving 10 bases between them. CDR1 is SGHRS and CDR2 is YFSETQ in the germline V gene. CDR3 sequence reads: CASSPGRTEAFF. The CDR3 nucleotides are TGCGCCAGCAGTCCCGGGAGAACTGAAGCTTTCTTT.

DNA for the CDR3: TGTGCCAGCAGCTTGAACCATGAGTGGAGGAGCACAGATACGCAGTATTTT. Its translation is CASSLNHEWRSTDTQYF. This chain links TRBV5-4 with TRBJ2-3, with a possible D match to TRBD2 (5 bases). This CDR3 is built from 17 residues. With 1 base removed from V and 0 bases from J, the gap between germline ends came to 15 bases. Germline V gene lookup returns CDR1 SGHNT and CDR2 YYREEE (reference sequence).

This clone was counted once. The chain has TRBV7-9 and TRBJ2-3; D unclear. V lost 3 bases and J 0 bases, leaving 4 bases between the germline ends. The germline CDR1 and CDR2 sequences are SEHNR and FQNEAQ (reference sequence). The CDR3 is made up of 13 amino acids. CDR3 protein: CASSFISTDTQYF. CDR3 nucleotide sequence: TGTGCCAGCAGCTTCATTAGCACAGATACGCAGTATTTT.

This chain uses TRBV7-2 with TRBJ2-4; 8 bases align to TRBD1. The CDR3 is made up of 13 amino acids. The germline V gene encodes CDR1 SGHTA and CDR2 FQGNSA. V was pared by 6 bases and J by 7 bases, with 5 bases of the junction left unmatched. In nucleotides, the CDR3 is TGTGCCAGCAGTGGACAGGGTATGAACATTCAGTACTTC. This encodes CASSGQGMNIQYF. Using reference TRBV7-2 and TRBJ2-4 for the parts outside the CDR3, the full variable domain is GAGVSQSPSNKVTEKGKDVELRCDPISGHTALYWYRQSLGQGLEFLIYFQGNSAPDKSGLPSDRFSAERTGGSVSTLTIQRTQQEDSAVYLCASSGQGMNIQYFGAGTRLSVL.

This rearrangement joins TRBV7-3 to TRBJ2-7; TRBD2 might be the D (5 bases). V dropped 0 bases and J dropped 7 bases, with 10 bases sitting between them. Germline-derived CDR1 and CDR2 are SGHTA and FQGTGA. CDR3 length equals 13 residues. CDR3 DNA sequence: TGTGCCAGCAGCTTAACGGGCGAGGGTGAGCAGTACTTC. As protein: CASSLTGEGEQYF. Looking up the rest from reference TRBV7-3 and TRBJ2-7 gives the full variable domain: GAGVSQTPSNKVTEKGKYVELRCDPISGHTALYWYRQSLGQGPEFLIYFQGTGAADDSGLPNDRFFAVRPEGSVSTLKIQRTERGDSAVYLCASSLTGEGEQYFGPGTRLTVT.

CDR3 nucleotide sequence: TGCGCCAGCAGCTTGGGGCCTAGCCTTAACTATGGCTACACCTTC. Translating it yields CASSLGPSLNYGYTF. The rearrangement joins TRBV5-1 to TRBJ1-2; D is unresolved. V was pared by 0 bases and J by 1 base, with 10 bases between. CDR3 size: 15 residues. Germline V lookup: CDR1 SGHRS, CDR2 YFSETQ.